This T cell receptor beta chain was identified during a study of blood T cells in healthy people across ages (dated by TCRdb to between 2014 and 2016). Some background on the complete study: In model experiments, template switching captured about one uniquely barcoded TCR beta cDNA molecule for every two T cells. Age-related changes in TCR beta repertoire diversity were measured in the study by deep sequencing normalized with unique cDNA molecular identifiers. The donors were divided into four age groups: young (average approximately 15 years), middle-aged (about 39), aged (about 62) and long-lived (around 80). Two additional independent replicas of 1 million unique cDNA reads from the same blood draw were analyzed for two donors (one aged 18 to 29 and one aged 80 or older).

The 35 to 40 donors, aged roughly 6 to 90 years, were systemically healthy Caucasian individuals from Russia. Around 10 milliliters of peripheral blood were collected from each donor into EDTA-treated Vacutainer tubes. Ficoll-Paque density-gradient centrifugation was used to isolate PBMCs, with at least 6.5 million per sample. Trizol reagent was used to extract total RNA from PBMCs, with at least 6 micrograms per sample. Naive CD45RAhigh/CD27high T cell percentages were measured by flow cytometry on a PBMC aliquot from every donor. The library was generated by 5' RACE. Reads for this sample came from an Illumina HiSeq 2500. A second PCR of about 6 to 11 cycles was run with a J-beta primer mix and a sample-barcoded 5' primer. A unique molecular identifier was introduced onto each TCR beta cDNA molecule by a template-switch 5' adaptor carrying 12 random nucleotides. Each sample yielded at least 2.5 million CDR3-containing paired-end reads. The Mint cDNA synthesis kit, primed by a TRBC-specific oligonucleotide, was used to synthesize first-strand cDNA from all RNA. Following uracil-DNA glycosylase treatment, a first 18-cycle PCR with universal primers M1SS and BC2_uni_R was performed on all cDNA. Per the original workflow: Normalization of each sample was performed by random selection of 1 million high-quality reads, each carrying a distinct molecular identifier. Reads with shared molecular identifiers were discarded instead of being binned into consensus sequences. CDR3 identification, clonotype clustering and error correction used MiTCR with a Q25 quality threshold and the strictest error-elimination algorithm. A nonparametric unseen species model with Euler transformation was used to estimate a lower bound on total TCR beta diversity. In-frame beta chains were kept once TCRdb had trimmed the public reads at Q25 with fastp and called clones with MiXCR. Each entry is one CDR3 protein sequence, shown with its most common DNA and genes. Clone size and V and J calls follow TCRdb, not the original study. For this sample the table gives around 1,000,000 distinct CDR3 sequences, of which roughly 24% were detected only once. 0.65% to 0.75% of the sample rests with the top ten.

General findings and caveats noted by the study authors: Estimates of total diversity from one million sequenced T cells were regarded as lower bounds and underestimates. Since profiling was done on bulk unsorted PBMCs, naive and antigen-experienced compartments could not be conclusively compared. The CMV infection status of donors was not known, potentially confounding age-related changes in expanded clonotypes. The percentage of naive T cells measured by flow cytometry correlated strongly with observed TCR beta diversity. The long-lived group showed more naive CD4+ T cells, fewer expanded clones and increased TCR diversity than the aged group, suggesting age selection. As age increased, observed TCR beta diversity per million T cells dropped in a roughly linear way, and a significant reduction was already evident by age 40.

CDR3 length: 11 amino acids, cysteine to phenylalanine. Only CDR3 DNA remains: 33 bases, in frame from the first base. The germline V gene (reference sequence) gives CDR1 as SGHKS and CDR2 as YYEKEE. This clonotype appeared a few times. This clone's antigen is unknown. A junction end diverges from the germline sequence, so it may reflect a read error. This same sample was also part of a study on T cells of mothers and their children. As noted in the second study: The donors were nine systemically healthy Caucasian individuals, made up of three mothers and their six children. cDNA synthesis used all of the extracted RNA, with roughly 1.5 ug of RNA in each 15 ul reaction. Sample barcodes and 2-4 random nucleotides were added via the M1S primer in the second PCR. Over 8 million TCR beta CDR3 reads came from each mother, compared with roughly 2.8 million reads from each child. Thymic selection shapes the output of TCR recombination in a similar way in related and unrelated pairs, and inherited differences have a minor effect. Normalized repertoire overlap was always found to be slightly, but never significantly, higher in related mother-child pairs than in unrelated mother-child pairs. Persistent microchimeric T cell clones were not detected, at a sensitivity of around 95 clones per million clonotypes. In the study, deep NGS was used to compare the TCR beta repertoires of mothers and children, and features distinguishing related mother-child pairs from unrelated individuals were sought. Mothers averaged about 40 +/- 4 years of age and children averaged approximately 11 +/- 4 years. After adapter ligation was performed with NEBNext reagents, the libraries were sequenced on an Illumina HiSeq 2000 with 100+100 nt paired-end reads. To avoid cross-contamination, the mother libraries and the child libraries were prepared a month apart and sequenced in separate runs. Between about 500,000 and 2,100,000 distinct TCR beta clonotypes were identified per donor. Naive TCR beta clonotypes were estimated from low-frequency clonotypes matched to each donor's FACS-determined naive share, without sorting.

The origin of this receptor is a girl aged 2 to 10 in good health. Sample: blood. This sequence uses TRBV5-5 and TRBJ2-1; a confident D gene designation cannot be given. The CDR3 in this case is CTSSFFNEQFF. The bases are TGCACCAGCAGCTTTTTCAATGAGCAGTTCTTC.